The source of this T cell receptor beta chain is a study of cytomegalovirus exposure and HLA in healthy donors. Study at large: Researchers found that just over 80% of 398 genotyped donors fell within the Caucasian-associated ancestry cluster. Study-level results: Common viral pathogens seemed, in a later analysis, to connect with several of the most significant clusters. Analysis performed later found 16,951 TCR beta sequences associated with HLA alleles at 0.05 false discovery rate. Later analysis associated a missense DCLRE1C variant with TCR beta V- and J-gene trimming.

The PCR ran on 60 Vbeta and 13 Jbeta primers. Sequencing was performed with immunoSEQ multiplex PCR; in TCRdb, only in-frame clones are kept and a portion is missing. Among 150,000 to 200,000 clones listed, around four fifths were seen once. This clone was seen once. Its target is not known. CDR1 and CDR2 (germline): SQVTM, ANQGSEA. The CDR3 runs 13 residues. V was cut by 5 bases and J by 5 bases, with 13 bases left in between. The sample was PBMCs. The TCR originated in a man aged 18 to 29 in good health and CMV-seropositive. This chain uses TRBV29-1 with TRBJ2-4; D is unclear. CDR3 sequence (DNA): TGCAGCGTTTTTTCGAGGCCCGAAAACATTCAGTACTTC. Translation: CSVFSRPENIQYF.